Described below is a single T cell receptor (beta chain) sequence and its context. Its antigen remains unknown. The data belong to a study of T cell responses to AZD1222 COVID-19 vaccine. Study outcomes and limitations: Just a handful of AZD1222 recipients tested seropositive at baseline. Recipients of two AZD1222 doses showed rising Spike-specific TCR breadth and depth. White British ancestry dominated among donors, who included more females, and clonal diversity was possibly underestimated.

This CDR3 is built from 17 residues. In germline, CDR1 is LNHNV, CDR2 YYDKDF (reference sequence). Trimming shortened V by 0 bases and J by 1 base, and 15 bases separated the two germline ends. The table came from immunoSEQ multiplex PCR; TCRdb's copy has only in-frame clones and leaves some out. Of around 84,000 clones listed, roughly 86% are singletons. V gene TRBV15 combines with J gene TRBJ1-1; D may be TRBD1 (5 bases). This clonotype was obtained from an adult in good health. The sequences come from peripheral blood, collected on day 0 of AZD1222 vaccination. The CDR3 nucleotides read TGTGCCACCAGCAGAGATAGGAGCCCAGGGCAGAACACTGAAGCTTTCTTT. Translating it yields CATSRDRSPGQNTEAFF.